This T cell receptor beta chain stems from a study of T cell repertoires in cytomegalovirus infection. Study context: The authors relied on CMV epitopes, both recently identified HLA-C-restricted and well-studied HLA-B-restricted. The public TCR beta signatures pointed to both CMV infection and matching HLA type.

TCRdb called the reads again in MiXCR, with one record for every CDR3 protein. The sample has a few hundred thousand distinct CDR3 sequences, 25% to 35% seen once. The V end was cut by 0 bases, the J end by 5 bases, with 13 bases between. The CDR3 loop spans 15 amino acids. Germline lookup yields CDR1 MNHNS and CDR2 SASEGT. Worth noting for this clonotype: Antigen unknown.

Overall study results and limits: In two of eight donors, the top clonotype was HLA-C-restricted CMV-specific. People with CMV and the relevant HLA were identified by cumulative public TCR beta family frequency.

This chain joins TRBV6-1 and TRBJ1-2; the D gene is possibly TRBD1 (5 bases). The input for sequencing was cultured PBMCs, taken from culture after CMV antigen stimulation. The TCR sequence derives from a human donor in good health (CMV status not recorded). Some clones in this sample may be carry-over from other donors' samples. CDR3 in DNA: TGTGCCAGCAGTGAAGCAGTACAGGCACCGTATGGCTACACCTTC. Translated, it gives CASSEAVQAPYGYTF.